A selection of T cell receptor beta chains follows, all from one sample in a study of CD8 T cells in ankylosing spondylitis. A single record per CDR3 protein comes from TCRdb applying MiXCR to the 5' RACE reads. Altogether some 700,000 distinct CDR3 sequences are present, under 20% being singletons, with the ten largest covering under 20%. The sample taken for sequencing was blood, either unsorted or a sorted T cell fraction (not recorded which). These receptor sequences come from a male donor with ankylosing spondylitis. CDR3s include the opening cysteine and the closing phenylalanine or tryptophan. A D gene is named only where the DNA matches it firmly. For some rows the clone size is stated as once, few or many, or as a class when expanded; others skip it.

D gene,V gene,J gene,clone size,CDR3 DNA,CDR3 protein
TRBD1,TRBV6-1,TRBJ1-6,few,TGTGCCAGCAGACCGGGACAGGGTTATTCACCCCTCCACTTT,CASRPGQGYSPLHF
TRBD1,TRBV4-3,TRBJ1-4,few,TGCGCCAGCAGCCAGGGGACAGGGAGAAATGAAAAACTGTTTTTT,CASSQGTGRNEKLFF
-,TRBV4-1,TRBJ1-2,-,TGCGCCAGCAGCCAAGATTGGACCGTCCCCCTTGGCTACACCTTC,CASSQDWTVPLGYTF
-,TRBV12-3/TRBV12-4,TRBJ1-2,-,TGTGCCAGCAGTGATCGCTATGGCTACACCTTC,CASSDRYGYTF
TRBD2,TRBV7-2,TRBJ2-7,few,TGTGCCAGCAGTCCTAGCGGGAGTAGATACGAGCAGTACTTC,CASSPSGSRYEQYF
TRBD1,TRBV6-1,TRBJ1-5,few,TGTGCCAGCAGCCCCTCGGGACAGGGAAATCAGCCCCAGCATTTT,CASSPSGQGNQPQHF
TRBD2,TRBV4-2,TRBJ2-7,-,TGTGCCAGCAGCCAAATGAGGGGGGGACTAGCGGGAGGCTCCTACGAGCAGTACTTC,CASSQMRGGLAGGSYEQYF
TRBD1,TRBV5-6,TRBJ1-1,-,TGTGCCAGCAGCTCCGCCGTCCGGGACAGGGGTCTTCTGGGGGCTGAAGCTTTCTTT,CASSSAVRDRGLLGAEAFF
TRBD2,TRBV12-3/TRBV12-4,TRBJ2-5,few,TGTGCCAGCAGGCCTAGCGGGAGCGGAGAGACCCAGTACTTC,CASRPSGSGETQYF
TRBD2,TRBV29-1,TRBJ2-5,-,TGCAGCGTAACCTTAGCGGGGAGGGGGGAGATCCAGTACTTC,CSVTLAGRGEIQYF
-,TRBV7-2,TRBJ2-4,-,TGTGCCAGCACCCCCCTTCGGGCAGGAAACATTCAGTACTTC,CASTPLRAGNIQYF
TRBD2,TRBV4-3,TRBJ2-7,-,TGCGCCAGCAGCCAAGATTTCGGGCGGGAGAACCCCTACGAGCAGTACTTC,CASSQDFGRENPYEQYF
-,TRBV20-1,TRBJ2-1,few,TGCAGTGCTAAGCCTAGCGTCCATGAGCAGTTCTTC,CSAKPSVHEQFF
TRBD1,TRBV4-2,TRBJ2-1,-,TGTGCCAGCAGCCAAGGGGACAGCCAGAGCTCCTACAATGAGCAGTTCTTC,CASSQGDSQSSYNEQFF
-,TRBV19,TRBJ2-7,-,TGTGCCAGTAGGGCGTCCTTTATGAGGGAGCAGTACTTC,CASRASFMREQYF
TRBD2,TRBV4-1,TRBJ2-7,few,TGCGCCAGCAGCCAAGAGGTAGCGGGGGGGAGGGAGCAGTACTTC,CASSQEVAGGREQYF
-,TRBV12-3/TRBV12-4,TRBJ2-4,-,TGTGCCAGCAGTCCCCGATGGAGCGCGGAGATCATTCAGTACTTC,CASSPRWSAEIIQYF
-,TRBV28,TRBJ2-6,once,TGTGCCAGCAGTTCCGACCCGGAGGGGGCTCAGTTCGCTGGGGCCAACGTCCTGACTTTC,CASSSDPEGAQFAGANVLTF
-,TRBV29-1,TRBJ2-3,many,TGCAGCGTCGACTTTCTCGTTGGAGATACGCAGTATTTT,CSVDFLVGDTQYF
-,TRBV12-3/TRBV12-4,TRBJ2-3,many,TGTGCCAGCAGTTTAAGGGGATCGCAGTATTTT,CASSLRGSQYF
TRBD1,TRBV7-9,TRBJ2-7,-,TGTGCCAGCAGCTTTACAGGGGGCGGATTCTACGAGCAGTACTTC,CASSFTGGGFYEQYF
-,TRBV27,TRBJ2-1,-,TGTGCCAGCAAGGTAACAGGGAGTGGATATGAGCAGTTCTTC,CASKVTGSGYEQFF
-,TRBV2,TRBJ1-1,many,TGTGCCAGCTCTGGACAGTACACTGAAGCTTTCTTT,CASSGQYTEAFF
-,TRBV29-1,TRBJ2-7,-,TGCAGCGTTGAAATCGGGACATCCTACGAGCAGTACTTC,CSVEIGTSYEQYF
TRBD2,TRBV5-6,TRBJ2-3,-,TGTGCCAGCAGCTTGGCCGGGGTAGCGGGGAAAGATACGCAGTATTTT,CASSLAGVAGKDTQYF
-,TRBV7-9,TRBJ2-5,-,TGTGCCAGCAGCGACAGCTTAGAAGAGACCCAGTACTTC,CASSDSLEETQYF
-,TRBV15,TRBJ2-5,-,TGTGCCACCAGCAGTTACGAGGAAGAGACCCAGTACTTC,CATSSYEEETQYF
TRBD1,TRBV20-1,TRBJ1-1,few,TGCAGTGCTGGGACAGCAACTGAAGCTTTCTTT,CSAGTATEAFF
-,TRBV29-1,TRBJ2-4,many,TGCAGCGCCCGAATGTCTCTAGCCAAAAACATTCAGTACTTC,CSARMSLAKNIQYF
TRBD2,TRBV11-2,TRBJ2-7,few,TGTGCCAGCAGCTCCGTATCTAGCGGGGAAGCCTACGAGCAGTACTTC,CASSSVSSGEAYEQYF
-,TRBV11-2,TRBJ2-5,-,TGTGCCAGCAGCTTATCCAGGGTTCGGGAGACCCAGTACTTC,CASSLSRVRETQYF
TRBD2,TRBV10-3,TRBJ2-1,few,TGTGCCGGGGCATTAAGCGGGACGAGCTCCTACAATGAGCAGTTCTTC,CAGALSGTSSYNEQFF
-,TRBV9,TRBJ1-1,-,TGTGCCAGCAGCGACGTACAGGGAAGGGACACTGAAGCTTTCTTT,CASSDVQGRDTEAFF